The source of this T cell receptor (beta chain) is a study of radiotherapy plus CTLA-4 blockade in lung cancer. Repertoires were generated with immunoSEQ multiplex PCR, while TCRdb's copy carries only in-frame clones and drops some. This sample yields about 45,000 clones, of which 63% are seen a single time; less than 20% belongs to the top ten. The specimen comprised peripheral blood, sampled from a patient treated with radiotherapy plus ipilimumab. The receptor was isolated from a human donor with non-small cell lung cancer who had a partial response to radiotherapy plus ipilimumab.

The CDR3 sequence: CASSLQGWGTEAFF. The CDR3 nucleotides are TGTGCCAGCAGCTTGCAGGGGTGGGGAACTGAAGCTTTCTTT. The V call is TRBV5-6, the J call TRBJ1-1; TRBD1 is a possible D gene (6 bases). This CDR3 has 14 residues. The V and J ends lost 1 base and 5 bases respectively, with 12 bases between them. Germline assignment: CDR1 SGHDT and CDR2 YYEEEE.